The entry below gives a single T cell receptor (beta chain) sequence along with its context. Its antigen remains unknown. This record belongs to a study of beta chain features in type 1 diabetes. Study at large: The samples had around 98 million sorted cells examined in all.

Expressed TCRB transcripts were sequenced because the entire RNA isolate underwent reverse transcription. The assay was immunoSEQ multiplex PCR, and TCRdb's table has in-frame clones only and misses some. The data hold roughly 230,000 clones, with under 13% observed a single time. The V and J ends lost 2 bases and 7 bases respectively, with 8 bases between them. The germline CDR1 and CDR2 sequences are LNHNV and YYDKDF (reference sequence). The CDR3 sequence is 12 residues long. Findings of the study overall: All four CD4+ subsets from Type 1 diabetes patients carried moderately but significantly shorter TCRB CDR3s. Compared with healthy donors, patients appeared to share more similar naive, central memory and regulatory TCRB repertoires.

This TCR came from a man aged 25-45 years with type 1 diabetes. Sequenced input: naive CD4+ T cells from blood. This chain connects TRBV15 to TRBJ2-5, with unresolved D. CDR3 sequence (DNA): TGTGCCACCAGCAGACCCCCAGGGACCCAGTACTTC. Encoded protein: CATSRPPGTQYF.